This T cell receptor (beta chain) comes out of a study of blood T cells in healthy people across ages. General study findings and limits: Strong correlation was found linking TCR beta diversity to naive T cell percentage. Long-lived donors had more naive CD4+ cells and higher diversity than aged donors.

This clonotype was picked up a small number of times. Antigen specificity is unknown. The authors ran a second PCR of about 6 to 11 cycles using a sample-barcoded 5' primer and a J-beta primer mix. From each sample, at least 2.5 million paired-end reads containing CDR3 were obtained. TCRdb passed the 5' RACE reads through MiXCR, listing each CDR3 protein once. Among 650,000 to 1,000,000 distinct CDR3 sequences, 36% were seen once, and the ten largest hold 10% to 15%. RNA extraction gave at least 5 micrograms of total RNA per sample. The CDR3 consists of 15 residues. V gave up 0 bases and J gave up 7 bases, with 12 bases separating them. Germline V gene sequence: CDR1 LGHNA, CDR2 YSLEER.

This TCR was sampled from a man aged 18 to 29 in good health. The rearrangement joins TRBV4-3 to TRBJ2-2, with D unclear. Sequencing used blood. The CDR3 reads CASSQDLYSGGELFF. CDR3 coding DNA: TGCGCCAGCAGCCAAGACTTATACTCGGGCGGGGAGCTGTTTTTT.